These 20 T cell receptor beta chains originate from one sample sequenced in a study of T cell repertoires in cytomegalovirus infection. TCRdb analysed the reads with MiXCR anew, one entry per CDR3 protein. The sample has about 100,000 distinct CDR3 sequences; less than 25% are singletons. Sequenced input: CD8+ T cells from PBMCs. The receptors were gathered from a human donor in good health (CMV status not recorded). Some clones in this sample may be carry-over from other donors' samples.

DNA for the CDR3: TGTGCCACCAGCAGCGTTGGGGGGACAGGGCGCAGCGGGGTCACCGGGGAGCTGTTTTTT. This translates into CATSSVGGTGRSGVTGELFF. The chain couples TRBV15 to TRBJ2-2; 9 nucleotides match TRBD1. Germline V gene sequence: CDR1 LNHNV, CDR2 YYDKDF (reference sequence). CDR3 length: 20 amino acids. Trimming took 3 bases from V and 4 from J; bases not matched to a gene: 18.

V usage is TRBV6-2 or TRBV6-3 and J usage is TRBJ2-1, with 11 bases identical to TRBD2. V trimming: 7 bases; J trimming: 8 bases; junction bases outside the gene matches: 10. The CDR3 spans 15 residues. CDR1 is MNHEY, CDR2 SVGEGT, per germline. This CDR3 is CASTLLAGVLHEQFF. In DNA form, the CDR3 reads TGTGCCAGCACCTTACTAGCGGGAGTTCTGCATGAGCAGTTCTTC.

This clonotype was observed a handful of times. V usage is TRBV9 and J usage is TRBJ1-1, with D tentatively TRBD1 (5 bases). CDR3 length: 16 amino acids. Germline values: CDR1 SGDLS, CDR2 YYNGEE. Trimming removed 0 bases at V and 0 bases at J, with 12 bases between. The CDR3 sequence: CASSVAGVDMNTEAFF. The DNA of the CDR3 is TGTGCCAGCAGCGTAGCGGGGGTAGATATGAACACTGAAGCTTTCTTT.

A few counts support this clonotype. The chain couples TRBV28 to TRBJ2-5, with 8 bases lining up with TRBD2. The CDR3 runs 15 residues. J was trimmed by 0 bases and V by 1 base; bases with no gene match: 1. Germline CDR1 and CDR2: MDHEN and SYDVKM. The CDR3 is CASSLSAGDQETQYF. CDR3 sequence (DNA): TGTGCCAGCAGTTTATCAGCGGGGGACCAAGAGACCCAGTACTTC.

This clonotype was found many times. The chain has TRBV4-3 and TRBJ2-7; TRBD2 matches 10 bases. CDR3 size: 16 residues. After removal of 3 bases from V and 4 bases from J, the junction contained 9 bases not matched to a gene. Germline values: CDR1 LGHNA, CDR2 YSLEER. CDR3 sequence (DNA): TGCGCCAGCAGCCAGACAAGCGGGGGGGCTCCTTACGAGCAGTACTTC. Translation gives CASSQTSGGAPYEQYF.

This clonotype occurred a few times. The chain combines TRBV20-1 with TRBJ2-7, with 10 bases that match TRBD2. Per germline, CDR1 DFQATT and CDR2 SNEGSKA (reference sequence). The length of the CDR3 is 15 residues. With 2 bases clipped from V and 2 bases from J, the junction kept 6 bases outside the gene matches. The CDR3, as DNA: TGCAGTGCTAGACCAACTAGCGGGGATACCTACGAGCAGTACTTC. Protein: CSARPTSGDTYEQYF.

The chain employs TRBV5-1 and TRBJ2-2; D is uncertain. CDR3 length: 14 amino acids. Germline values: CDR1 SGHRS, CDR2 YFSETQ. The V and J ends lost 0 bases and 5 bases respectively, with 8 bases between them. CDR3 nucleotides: TGCGCCAGCAGCTTGGACCCGACGACCGGGGAGCTGTTTTTT. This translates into CASSLDPTTGELFF.

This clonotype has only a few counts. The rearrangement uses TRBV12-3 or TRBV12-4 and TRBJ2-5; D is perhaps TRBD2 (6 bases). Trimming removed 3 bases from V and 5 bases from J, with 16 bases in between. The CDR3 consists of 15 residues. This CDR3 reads CASSFGSPGEETQYF. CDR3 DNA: TGTGCCAGCAGTTTCGGGAGTCCGGGAGAGGAGACCCAGTACTTC.

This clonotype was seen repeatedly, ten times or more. For the CDR3, the DNA is TGTGCCAGCAGTACCGACAGACCCTTGAAGCCCCAGCCCCAGCATTTT. Encoded protein: CASSTDRPLKPQPQHF. This chain uses TRBV28 with TRBJ1-5; D might be TRBD1 (5 bases). CDR3 length: 16 residues. Deletions cut 5 bases from V and 7 bases from J, with 21 bases between. The germline V gene encodes CDR1 MDHEN and CDR2 SYDVKM.

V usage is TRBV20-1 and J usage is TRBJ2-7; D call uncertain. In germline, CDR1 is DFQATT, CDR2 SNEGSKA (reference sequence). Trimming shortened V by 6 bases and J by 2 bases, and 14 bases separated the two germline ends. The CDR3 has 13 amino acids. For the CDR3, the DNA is TGCAGTGCCACCCTGACGAAAACCTACGAGCAGTACTTC. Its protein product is CSATLTKTYEQYF.

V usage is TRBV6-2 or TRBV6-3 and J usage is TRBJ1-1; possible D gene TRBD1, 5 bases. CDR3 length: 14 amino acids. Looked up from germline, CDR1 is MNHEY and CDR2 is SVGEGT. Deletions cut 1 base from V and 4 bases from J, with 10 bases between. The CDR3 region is CASSYWQGSTEAFF. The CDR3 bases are TGTGCCAGCAGTTACTGGCAGGGTAGCACTGAAGCTTTCTTT.

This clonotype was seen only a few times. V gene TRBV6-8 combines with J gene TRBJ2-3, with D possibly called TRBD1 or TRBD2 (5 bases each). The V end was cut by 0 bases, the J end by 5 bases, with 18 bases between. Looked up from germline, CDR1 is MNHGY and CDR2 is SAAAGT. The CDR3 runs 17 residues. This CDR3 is CASSYSKYSREKDTQYF. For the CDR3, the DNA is TGTGCCAGCAGTTACTCGAAATATTCCAGGGAGAAAGATACGCAGTATTTT.

The chain's CDR3 is CASSPGGAREQFF. DNA of the CDR3: TGTGCCAGCAGCCCAGGGGGGGCAAGGGAGCAGTTCTTC. The chain combines TRBV28 with TRBJ2-1; D assignment may be TRBD1 or TRBD2 (7 bases each). Germline CDR1 is MDHEN and CDR2 is SYDVKM. The CDR3 is 13 amino acids. Trimming took off 6 bases at V and 10 bases at J, with 16 bases between the two ends.

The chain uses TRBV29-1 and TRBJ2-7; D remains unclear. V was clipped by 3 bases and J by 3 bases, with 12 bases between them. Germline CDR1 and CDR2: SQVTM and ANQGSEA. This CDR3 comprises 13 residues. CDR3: CSVEVADGYEQYF. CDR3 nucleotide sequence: TGCAGCGTTGAGGTTGCGGACGGCTACGAGCAGTACTTC.

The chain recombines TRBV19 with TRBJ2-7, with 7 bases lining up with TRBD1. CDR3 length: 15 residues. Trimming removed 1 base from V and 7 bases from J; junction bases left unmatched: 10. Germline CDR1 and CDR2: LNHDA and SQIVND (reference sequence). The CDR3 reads CASSIVGQGEWEQYF. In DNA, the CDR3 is TGTGCCAGTAGTATAGTAGGCCAGGGGGAATGGGAGCAGTACTTC. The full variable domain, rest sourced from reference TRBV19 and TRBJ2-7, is DGGITQSPKYLFRKEGQNVTLSCEQNLNHDAMYWYRQDPGQGLRLIYYSQIVNDFQKGDIAEGYSVSREKKESFPLTVTSAQKNPTAFYLCASSIVGQGEWEQYFGPGTRLTVT.

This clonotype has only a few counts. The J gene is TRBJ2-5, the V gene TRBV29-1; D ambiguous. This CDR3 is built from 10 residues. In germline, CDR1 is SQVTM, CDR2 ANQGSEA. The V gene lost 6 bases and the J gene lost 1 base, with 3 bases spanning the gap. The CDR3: CSVIQETQYF. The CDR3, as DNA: TGCAGCGTCATCCAAGAGACCCAGTACTTC.

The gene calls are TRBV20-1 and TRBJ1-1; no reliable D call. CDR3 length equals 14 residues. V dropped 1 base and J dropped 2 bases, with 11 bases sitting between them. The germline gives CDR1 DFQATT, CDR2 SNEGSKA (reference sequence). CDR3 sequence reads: CSARGRQTNTEAFF. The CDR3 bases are TGCAGTGCTAGAGGTCGTCAGACTAACACTGAAGCTTTCTTT.

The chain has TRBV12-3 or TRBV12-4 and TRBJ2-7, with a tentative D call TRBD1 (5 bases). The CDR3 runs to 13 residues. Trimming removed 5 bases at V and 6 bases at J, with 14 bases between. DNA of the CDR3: TGTGCCAGCAGTCCCGCGGTCAGGGCCGAGCAGTACTTC. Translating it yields CASSPAVRAEQYF.

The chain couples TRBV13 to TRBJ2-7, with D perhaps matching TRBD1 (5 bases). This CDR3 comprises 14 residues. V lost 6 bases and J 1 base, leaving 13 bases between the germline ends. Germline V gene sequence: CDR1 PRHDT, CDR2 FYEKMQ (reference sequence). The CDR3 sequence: CASRSGSQSYEQYF. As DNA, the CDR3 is TGTGCCAGCAGATCAGGGTCGCAGTCCTACGAGCAGTACTTC.

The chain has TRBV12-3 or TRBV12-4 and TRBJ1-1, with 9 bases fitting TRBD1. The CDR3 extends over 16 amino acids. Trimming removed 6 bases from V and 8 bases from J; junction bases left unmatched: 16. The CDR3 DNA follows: TGTGCCAGCAGCCCGAGTGGGGGGGGACAGGGAACCGAAGCTTTCTTT. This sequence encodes CASSPSGGGQGTEAFF.